The rows below give T cell receptor beta chains drawn from one sample of a study of T-cell reconstitution after alpha-beta-depleted transplantation in children. TCRdb reanalysed the PCR reads using MiXCR and keeps one entry per CDR3 protein. The table has 700,000 to 850,000 distinct CDR3 sequences, around 15% seen once. Sequencing was performed on PBMCs, mostly from graft donor cells, taken 360 days after TCRalphabeta/CD19-depleted stem cell transplant. The receptor source for this set is a male patient younger than 18 who had a stem cell transplant for acute lymphoblastic leukemia, so the T cells may come from the graft donor. Both conserved end residues are part of each CDR3. The order of the fields is clone size, J gene, V gene, D gene, CDR3 protein, CDR3 DNA. A D gene is named only where the DNA matches it firmly. Where a row states a size, it is once, few, many or the class of an expanded clone; other rows omit it.

clone_size: few
j_call: TRBJ2-7
v_call: TRBV4-1
d_call: TRBD1
cdr3_aa: CASSQDSGTGGFEQYF
cdr3_nt: TGCGCCAGCAGCCAAGATAGTGGGACAGGGGGCTTCGAGCAGTACTTC

clone_size: few
j_call: TRBJ2-3
v_call: TRBV4-1
d_call: TRBD2
cdr3_aa: CASSQEGGLAGVTDTQYF
cdr3_nt: TGCGCCAGCAGCCAAGAAGGGGGGCTAGCGGGAGTCACAGATACGCAGTATTTT

clone_size: NA
j_call: TRBJ2-1
v_call: TRBV20-1
d_call: TRBD2
cdr3_aa: CRVSGRAYNEQFF
cdr3_nt: TGCAGGGTTAGCGGGAGGGCCTACAATGAGCAGTTCTTC

clone_size: few
j_call: TRBJ2-7
v_call: TRBV12-3/TRBV12-4
d_call: NA
cdr3_aa: CASSSPGNEQYF
cdr3_nt: TGTGCCAGCAGTTCCCCAGGGAACGAGCAGTACTTC

clone_size: NA
j_call: TRBJ2-5
v_call: TRBV29-1
d_call: NA
cdr3_aa: CSVNRYQETQYF
cdr3_nt: TGCAGCGTTAACCGGTATCAAGAGACCCAGTACTTC

clone_size: NA
j_call: TRBJ2-3
v_call: TRBV29-1
d_call: TRBD2
cdr3_aa: CSVEPRLASSSTDTQYF
cdr3_nt: TGCAGCGTTGAGCCTCGACTAGCGTCGTCTAGCACAGATACGCAGTATTTT

clone_size: NA
j_call: TRBJ2-7
v_call: TRBV29-1
d_call: NA
cdr3_aa: CSVGEGVGFGEQYF
cdr3_nt: TGCAGCGTCGGAGAGGGGGTCGGATTTGGCGAGCAGTACTTC

clone_size: NA
j_call: TRBJ2-1
v_call: TRBV12-3/TRBV12-4
d_call: TRBD2
cdr3_aa: CASRPPSGSSYNEQFF
cdr3_nt: TGTGCCAGCAGACCACCTAGCGGGAGCTCCTACAATGAGCAGTTCTTC

clone_size: NA
j_call: TRBJ2-5
v_call: TRBV19
d_call: TRBD2
cdr3_aa: CASSWTSFGETQYF
cdr3_nt: TGTGCCAGTAGCTGGACTAGCTTCGGTGAGACCCAGTACTTC

clone_size: many
j_call: TRBJ2-1
v_call: TRBV12-3/TRBV12-4
d_call: TRBD1
cdr3_aa: CASSDQTRQGANEQFF
cdr3_nt: TGTGCCAGCAGTGATCAAACCCGACAGGGGGCAAATGAGCAGTTCTTC

clone_size: few
j_call: TRBJ2-1
v_call: TRBV7-9
d_call: NA
cdr3_aa: CASSLEVLGTYNEQFF
cdr3_nt: TGTGCCAGCAGCTTAGAGGTTCTGGGGACCTACAATGAGCAGTTCTTC

clone_size: NA
j_call: TRBJ2-7
v_call: TRBV15
d_call: TRBD1
cdr3_aa: CATSRLSGTGANEQYF
cdr3_nt: TGTGCCACCAGCAGGCTGTCCGGGACAGGGGCCAACGAGCAGTACTTC

clone_size: few
j_call: TRBJ1-2
v_call: TRBV20-1
d_call: TRBD1
cdr3_aa: CSASRGQARAF
cdr3_nt: TGCAGTGCTAGCCGCGGACAGGCGCGGGCCTTC

clone_size: NA
j_call: TRBJ1-5
v_call: TRBV7-9
d_call: NA
cdr3_aa: CASSTEGGVNQPQHF
cdr3_nt: TGTGCCAGCAGCACCGAGGGGGGGGTCAATCAGCCCCAGCATTTT

clone_size: once
j_call: TRBJ2-2
v_call: TRBV5-8
d_call: TRBD2
cdr3_aa: CASSAGRTNTGELFF
cdr3_nt: TGTGCCAGCAGCGCCGGGAGGACGAACACCGGGGAGCTGTTTTTT

clone_size: few
j_call: TRBJ2-3
v_call: TRBV6-1
d_call: NA
cdr3_aa: CASRRSSPGPRSTDTQYF
cdr3_nt: TGTGCCAGCAGGCGGAGTAGCCCCGGGCCTCGTAGCACAGATACGCAGTATTTT

clone_size: few
j_call: TRBJ2-1
v_call: TRBV6-2/TRBV6-3
d_call: TRBD2
cdr3_aa: CASRPRWQREFHNEQFF
cdr3_nt: TGTGCCAGCAGACCTCGCTGGCAGCGGGAGTTCCACAATGAGCAGTTCTTC

clone_size: few
j_call: TRBJ2-5
v_call: TRBV12-3/TRBV12-4
d_call: NA
cdr3_aa: CASRRRGKETQYF
cdr3_nt: TGTGCCAGTAGACGCCGGGGGAAAGAGACCCAGTACTTC

clone_size: NA
j_call: TRBJ2-1
v_call: TRBV7-6
d_call: NA
cdr3_aa: CASSSVSPLNSPRGHNEQFF
cdr3_nt: TGTGCCAGCAGCTCCGTTAGCCCGCTTAATAGCCCCCGGGGGCACAATGAGCAGTTCTTC

clone_size: few
j_call: TRBJ2-3
v_call: TRBV5-6
d_call: NA
cdr3_aa: CASSLVLLGDTQYF
cdr3_nt: TGTGCCAGCAGCTTGGTCCTCCTGGGGGATACGCAGTATTTT

clone_size: NA
j_call: TRBJ2-1
v_call: TRBV10-1
d_call: NA
cdr3_aa: CASSGSPLGEQFF
cdr3_nt: TGCGCCAGCAGCGGGAGCCCTCTGGGTGAGCAGTTCTTC

clone_size: NA
j_call: TRBJ1-2
v_call: TRBV20-1
d_call: TRBD1
cdr3_aa: CSALSRVDRGFFNYGYTF
cdr3_nt: TGCAGTGCTTTATCCAGGGTGGACAGGGGATTCTTTAACTATGGCTACACCTTC

clone_size: few
j_call: TRBJ2-7
v_call: TRBV20-1
d_call: TRBD2
cdr3_aa: CSASSGRAWREQYF
cdr3_nt: TGCAGTGCTTCCAGCGGGAGGGCCTGGAGGGAGCAGTACTTC

clone_size: NA
j_call: TRBJ1-1
v_call: TRBV4-1
d_call: NA
cdr3_aa: CASSGKGYMNTEAFF
cdr3_nt: TGCGCCAGCAGCGGCAAGGGGTACATGAACACTGAAGCTTTCTTT

clone_size: NA
j_call: TRBJ2-1
v_call: TRBV6-5
d_call: TRBD1
cdr3_aa: CASSLGQGRVGQFF
cdr3_nt: TGTGCCAGCAGTTTGGGACAGGGGAGGGTGGGGCAGTTCTTC

clone_size: few
j_call: TRBJ2-7
v_call: TRBV12-5
d_call: TRBD1
cdr3_aa: CASGLGKGTVSYEQYF
cdr3_nt: TGTGCTAGTGGTTTAGGAAAGGGGACAGTTTCCTACGAGCAGTACTTC

clone_size: few
j_call: TRBJ2-7
v_call: TRBV29-1
d_call: TRBD2
cdr3_aa: CSVLASGSYEQYF
cdr3_nt: TGCAGCGTTTTGGCTAGCGGGAGCTACGAGCAGTACTTC

clone_size: few
j_call: TRBJ2-7
v_call: TRBV27
d_call: TRBD1
cdr3_aa: CASSKDRGSYEQYF
cdr3_nt: TGTGCCAGCAGTAAGGACAGGGGATCCTACGAGCAGTACTTC

clone_size: NA
j_call: TRBJ2-7
v_call: TRBV5-1
d_call: NA
cdr3_aa: CASSRNSEQYF
cdr3_nt: TGCGCCAGCAGCCGAAATTCAGAGCAGTACTTC

clone_size: once
j_call: TRBJ1-1
v_call: TRBV5-1
d_call: TRBD1
cdr3_aa: CASSLLGTGAEAFF
cdr3_nt: TGCGCCAGCAGCCTACTTGGGACAGGGGCTGAAGCTTTCTTT

clone_size: NA
j_call: TRBJ2-1
v_call: TRBV7-3
d_call: TRBD2
cdr3_aa: CASSSSRTSGTPYNEQFF
cdr3_nt: TGTGCCAGCAGCTCCTCGAGGACTAGCGGGACTCCCTACAATGAGCAGTTCTTC

clone_size: NA
j_call: TRBJ1-1
v_call: TRBV20-1
d_call: NA
cdr3_aa: CSASAGAGRYTEAFF
cdr3_nt: TGCAGTGCTAGTGCTGGCGCAGGGAGATATACTGAAGCTTTCTTT

clone_size: few
j_call: TRBJ2-3
v_call: TRBV10-2
d_call: NA
cdr3_aa: CASRPRGLDTQYF
cdr3_nt: TGCGCCAGCCGACCGCGGGGGCTGGATACGCAGTATTTT

clone_size: many
j_call: TRBJ2-5
v_call: TRBV5-1
d_call: NA
cdr3_aa: CASSLGPQETQYF
cdr3_nt: TGCGCCAGCAGCTTGGGTCCGCAAGAGACCCAGTACTTC

clone_size: many
j_call: TRBJ2-1
v_call: TRBV28
d_call: NA
cdr3_aa: CASFRRGFYNEQFF
cdr3_nt: TGTGCCAGCTTTCGCCGGGGTTTTTACAATGAGCAGTTCTTC

clone_size: many
j_call: TRBJ1-5
v_call: TRBV10-3
d_call: TRBD1
cdr3_aa: CAISKGQVNQPQHF
cdr3_nt: TGTGCCATCAGTAAGGGACAGGTCAATCAGCCCCAGCATTTT

clone_size: NA
j_call: TRBJ2-2
v_call: TRBV4-2
d_call: NA
cdr3_aa: CASRLGAGGTGELFF
cdr3_nt: TGTGCCAGCAGATTGGGGGCCGGAGGCACCGGGGAGCTGTTTTTT

clone_size: few
j_call: TRBJ2-1
v_call: TRBV5-1
d_call: NA
cdr3_aa: CASSHRRNVWYNEQFF
cdr3_nt: TGCGCCAGCAGCCACCGGAGGAACGTATGGTACAATGAGCAGTTCTTC

clone_size: NA
j_call: TRBJ1-5
v_call: TRBV2
d_call: NA
cdr3_aa: CTSCFNSNQPQHF
cdr3_nt: TGTACCAGCTGTTTTAATAGCAATCAGCCCCAGCATTTT

clone_size: NA
j_call: TRBJ2-1
v_call: TRBV3-1
d_call: NA
cdr3_aa: CASSQDPQGHEQFF
cdr3_nt: TGTGCCAGCAGCCAAGACCCGCAGGGCCATGAGCAGTTCTTC

clone_size: many
j_call: TRBJ2-7
v_call: TRBV28
d_call: TRBD1
cdr3_aa: CASSSDREGLPREYEQYF
cdr3_nt: TGTGCCAGCAGTTCGGACAGGGAAGGCCTTCCTAGAGAATACGAGCAGTACTTC

clone_size: NA
j_call: TRBJ2-1
v_call: TRBV11-1
d_call: TRBD2
cdr3_aa: CASSSPIAGGVKSYNEQFF
cdr3_nt: TGTGCCAGCAGCTCCCCGATAGCGGGAGGAGTTAAATCCTACAATGAGCAGTTCTTC